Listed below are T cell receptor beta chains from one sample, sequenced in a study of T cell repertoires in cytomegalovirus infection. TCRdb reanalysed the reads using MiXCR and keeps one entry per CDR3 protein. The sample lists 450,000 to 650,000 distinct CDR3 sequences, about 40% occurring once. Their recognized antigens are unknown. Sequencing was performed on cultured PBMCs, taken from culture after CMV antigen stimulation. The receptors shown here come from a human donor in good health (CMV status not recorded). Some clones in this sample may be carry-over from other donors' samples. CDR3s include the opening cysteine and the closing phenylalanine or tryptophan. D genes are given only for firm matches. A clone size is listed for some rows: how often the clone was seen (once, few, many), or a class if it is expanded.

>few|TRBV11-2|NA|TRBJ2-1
TGTGCCAGCAGCACCTTAAGTCACTCCTACAATGAGCAGTTCTTC
CASSTLSHSYNEQFF
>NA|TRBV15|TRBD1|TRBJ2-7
TGTGCCACCAGAACCGGGACAGGGGACGAGCAGTACTTC
CATRTGTGDEQYF
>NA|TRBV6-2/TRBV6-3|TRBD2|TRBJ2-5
TGTGCCAGCAGTACCTTACCACTAGCGGCCAAAGAGACCCAGTACTTC
CASSTLPLAAKETQYF
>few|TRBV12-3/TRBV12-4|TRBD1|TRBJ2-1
TGTGCCAGCAGCTATTTACAGGGGAATGAGCAGTTCTTC
CASSYLQGNEQFF
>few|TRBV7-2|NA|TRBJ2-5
TGTGCCAGCAGCTTCGGACCAAACCAAGAGACCCAGTACTTC
CASSFGPNQETQYF
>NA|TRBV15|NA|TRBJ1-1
TGTGCCACCAGCAGAGTAGGGACATTGAACACTGAAGCTTTCTTT
CATSRVGTLNTEAFF
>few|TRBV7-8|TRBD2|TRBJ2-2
TGTGCCAGCAGTCACCCCGGGGCGGGAGGGGAACTCCTCTCGTTTACCGGGGAGCTGTTTTTT
CASSHPGAGGELLSFTGELFF
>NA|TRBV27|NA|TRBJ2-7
TGTGCCAGCAAAAAGCCCAATTCCTACGAGCAGTACTTC
CASKKPNSYEQYF
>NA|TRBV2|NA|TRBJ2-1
TGTGCCAGCCGGGCCGAATATAATGAGCAGTTCTTC
CASRAEYNEQFF
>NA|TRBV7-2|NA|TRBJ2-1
TGTGCCAGCAGCCCCGGGGCAGGGGAGGATGAGCAGTTCTTC
CASSPGAGEDEQFF
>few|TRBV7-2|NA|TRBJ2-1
TGTGCCAGCAGCCGGGACCCTCACAATGAGCAGTTCTTC
CASSRDPHNEQFF
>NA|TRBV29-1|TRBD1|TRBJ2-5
TGCAGCGTTCTACAGGGGGCGTCAGAGACCCAGTACTTC
CSVLQGASETQYF
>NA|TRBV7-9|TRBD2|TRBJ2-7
TGTGCCAGCAGCGCCACCGGGACTAGCGGGTACGAGCAGTACTTC
CASSATGTSGYEQYF
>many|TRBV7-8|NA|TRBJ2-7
TGTGCCAGCAGCTGGGGGGGCACAGCGGGGGAGCAGTACTTC
CASSWGGTAGEQYF
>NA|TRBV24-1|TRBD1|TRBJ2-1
TGTGCCACCAGTGACCCCCGGACAGGGAACAATGAGCAGTTCTTC
CATSDPRTGNNEQFF
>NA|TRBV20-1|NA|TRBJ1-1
TGCAGTGTTCCCCTCCCGGCCCTCGGGGACACTGAAGCTTTCTTT
CSVPLPALGDTEAFF
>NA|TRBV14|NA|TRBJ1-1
TGTGCCAGCAGCCGCGTACGACAGACTGAAGCTTTCTTT
CASSRVRQTEAFF